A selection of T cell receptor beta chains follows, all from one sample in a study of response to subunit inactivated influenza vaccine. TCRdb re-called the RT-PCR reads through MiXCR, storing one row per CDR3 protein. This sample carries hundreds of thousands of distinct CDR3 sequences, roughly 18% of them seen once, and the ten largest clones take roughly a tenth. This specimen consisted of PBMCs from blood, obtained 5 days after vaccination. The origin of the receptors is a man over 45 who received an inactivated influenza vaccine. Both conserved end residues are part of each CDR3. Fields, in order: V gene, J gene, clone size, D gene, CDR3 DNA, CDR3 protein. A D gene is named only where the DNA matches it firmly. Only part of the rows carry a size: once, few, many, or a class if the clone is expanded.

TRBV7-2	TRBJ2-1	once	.	TGTGCCAGCAGCTTAGTGGCGGGGTCTGAGCAGTTCTTC	CASSLVAGSEQFF
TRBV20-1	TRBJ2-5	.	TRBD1	TGCAGTGCTAACAACAGGGGTCCAGAGACCCAGTACTTC	CSANNRGPETQYF
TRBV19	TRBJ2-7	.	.	TGTGCCAGTAGTCCCTGGGGGAGCTCCTACGAGCAGTACTTC	CASSPWGSSYEQYF
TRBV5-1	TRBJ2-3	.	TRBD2	TGCGCCAGCAGCTGGAGCCGGGGGGAGGCGTATTTT	CASSWSRGEAYF
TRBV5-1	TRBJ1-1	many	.	TGCGCCAGCAGCTCACTACAGGGCAACACTGAAGCTTTCTTT	CASSSLQGNTEAFF
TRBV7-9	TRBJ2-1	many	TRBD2	TGCGCCAGCAGCTTGACTAGCGGGCCATACAATGAGCAGTTCTTC	CASSLTSGPYNEQFF
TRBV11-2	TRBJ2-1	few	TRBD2	TGTGCCAGCAGTACCGGACTAGCGGGAGAGGCTACTAGGAATGAGCAGTTCTTC	CASSTGLAGEATRNEQFF
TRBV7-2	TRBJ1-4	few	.	TGTGCCAGCAGTGTCCGGGAGGACGGAAAACTGTTTTTT	CASSVREDGKLFF
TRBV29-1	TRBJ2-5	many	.	TGCAGCGTTGAAGATGGGAGCTGGAGTCAAGAGACCCAGTACTTC	CSVEDGSWSQETQYF
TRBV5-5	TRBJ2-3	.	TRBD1	TGTGCCAGCAGCTTGGTATTTTCGACAGGGAGCACAGATACGCAGTATTTT	CASSLVFSTGSTDTQYF
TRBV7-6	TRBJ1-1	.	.	TGTGCCAGCAGCTCAGAACCGGGAGAGAACACTGAAGCTTTCTTT	CASSSEPGENTEAFF
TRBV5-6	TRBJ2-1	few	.	TGTGCCAGCACCAACACAGGTACCTCCTACAATGAGCAGTTCTTC	CASTNTGTSYNEQFF
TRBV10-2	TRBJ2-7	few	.	TGCGCCAGCAGTGAGGCAGGGGCCGGGTACGAGCAGTACTTC	CASSEAGAGYEQYF
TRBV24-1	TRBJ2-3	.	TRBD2	TGTGCCACCAGTGACGCCCCGGGACTATTCACAGATACGCAGTATTTT	CATSDAPGLFTDTQYF
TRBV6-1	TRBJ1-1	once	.	TGTGCCAGCGGTCGGACGGGTGAAGCTTTCTTT	CASGRTGEAFF
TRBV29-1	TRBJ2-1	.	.	TGCAGCGTTGAAGAAGGCGGTGTCAAAAAAAAGGAGTTCTTC	CSVEEGGVKKKEFF
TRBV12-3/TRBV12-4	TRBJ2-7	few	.	TGTGCCAGCAGTTTCGGGCAGGGGCGCTACGAGCAGTACTTC	CASSFGQGRYEQYF
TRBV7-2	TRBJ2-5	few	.	TGTGCCAGCAGCTCGCTGTTAAAGACCCAGTACTTC	CASSSLLKTQYF
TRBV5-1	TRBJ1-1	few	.	TGCGCCAGCAGCACGCAGGGAGTCGCTGAAGCTTTCTTT	CASSTQGVAEAFF
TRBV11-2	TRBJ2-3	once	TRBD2	TGTGCCAGCAGCTTAGGGGGAGGGCCCGTGACAGATACGCAGTATTTT	CASSLGGGPVTDTQYF
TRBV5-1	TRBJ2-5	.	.	TGCGCCAGCAGCTTGGCCCCTAGTGATCAAGAGACCCAGTACTTC	CASSLAPSDQETQYF
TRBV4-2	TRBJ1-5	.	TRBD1	TGTGCCAGCAGCCCTTGGGACAGGGGTGATCAGCCCCAGCATTTT	CASSPWDRGDQPQHF
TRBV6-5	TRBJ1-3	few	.	TGTGCCAGCAGTTACTCATGGGACGTCTCTGGAAACACCATATATTTT	CASSYSWDVSGNTIYF
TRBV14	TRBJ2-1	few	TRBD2	TGTGCCAGCAGCCAAGCTAGCGGGAGATCCGGCAATGAGCAGTTCTTC	CASSQASGRSGNEQFF
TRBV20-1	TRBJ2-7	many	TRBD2	TGCAGTGCCTCTGGAGCGGGAGATTACGAGCAGTACTTC	CSASGAGDYEQYF
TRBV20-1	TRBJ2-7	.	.	TGCAGTGCTGAGGACAGATCCAGCTCCTACGAGCAGTACTTC	CSAEDRSSSYEQYF
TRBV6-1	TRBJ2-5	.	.	TGTGCCAGCAGGCGCCAAGGGGGAGAGACCCAGTACTTC	CASRRQGGETQYF
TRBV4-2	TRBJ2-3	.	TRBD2	TGTGCCAGCAGCCCCGGGACTAGCGGGGGCATTAACACAGATACGCAGTATTTT	CASSPGTSGGINTDTQYF
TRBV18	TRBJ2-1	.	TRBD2	TGTGCCAGCTCACCACTACTAGCGGGAGGGGATGAGCAGTTCTTC	CASSPLLAGGDEQFF
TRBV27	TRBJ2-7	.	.	TGTGCCAGCAGTTCCGTTGTCCTACAGGGTTACGAGCAGTACTTC	CASSSVVLQGYEQYF
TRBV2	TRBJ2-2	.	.	TGTGCCAGCAACAGGGGCGGGAGTCCCGGGGAGCTGTTTTTT	CASNRGGSPGELFF